Presented here are 9 T cell receptor beta chains from one specimen sequenced in a study of blood T cell repertoires in COVID-19. Method: immunoSEQ multiplex PCR; TCRdb's copy keeps in-frame clones and lacks some. The sample has some 130,000 clones, 86% seen once. Sequenced input: peripheral blood. The receptors stem from a woman aged 70-85 years with COVID-19, enrolled during active disease.

The chain combines TRBV27 with TRBJ2-5; 15 nucleotides line up with TRBD2. The CDR3 sequence is 17 residues long. The V gene end was trimmed by 5 bases and the J gene end by 4 bases; junction bases not matched to a gene: 8. Germline lookup yields CDR1 MNHEY and CDR2 SMNVEV (reference sequence). The CDR3 DNA sequence: TGTGCCAGCAGTCCCTTACTGGGACTAGCGGGGGGAGAGACCCAGTACTTC. Protein sequence: CASSPLLGLAGGETQYF.

V and J are TRBV5-1 and TRBJ2-1, with TRBD2 identical over 8 bases. This CDR3 is 17 amino acids long. The trim removed 4 bases at V and 4 bases at J, leaving 13 bases unmatched. Germline CDR1 is SGHRS and CDR2 is YFSETQ. CDR3 DNA sequence: TGCGCCAGCAGCACCTGGGGTAGCGGGGCCGGATACAATGAGCAGTTCTTC. Translated, it gives CASSTWGSGAGYNEQFF.

V gene TRBV7-2 combines with J gene TRBJ1-1; 7 bases fit TRBD1. V dropped 0 bases and J dropped 4; count of bases not matched to a gene: 2. Germline values: CDR1 SGHTA, CDR2 FQGNSA. This CDR3 spans 14 amino acids. DNA for the CDR3: TGTGCCAGCAGCTTAGCACCAGGGGGCACTGAAGCTTTCTTT. Translating it yields CASSLAPGGTEAFF.

The J gene is TRBJ2-2, the V gene TRBV7-9; the match to TRBD1 covers 7 bases. Germline-derived CDR1 and CDR2 are SEHNR and FQNEAQ (reference sequence). The CDR3 sequence is 17 residues long. The V and J ends lost 1 base and 7 bases, in that order; junction bases with no gene match: 12. The CDR3 region has the DNA TGTGCCAGCAGCTTAGTCTTCGGGCAGGGGGAGAGCGGGGAGCTGTTTTTT. This encodes CASSLVFGQGESGELFF. The entire variable domain, with the rest obtained from reference TRBV7-9 and TRBJ2-2, is as follows: DTGVSQNPRHKITKRGQNVTFRCDPISEHNRLYWYRQTLGQGPEFLTYFQNEAQLEKSRLLSDRFSAERPKGSFSTLEIQRTEQGDSAMYLCASSLVFGQGESGELFFGEGSRLTVL.

This clone appeared once. The genes are TRBV2 and TRBJ1-1; possibly TRBD1 for D (5 bases). V lost 5 bases, J lost 1 base, and 11 bases lay in between. This CDR3 region has 14 residues. From germline, CDR1 is SNHLY and CDR2 FYNNEI. Written as DNA, the CDR3 is TGTGCCAGCAGTAAGACAGTAGAGAACACTGAAGCTTTCTTT. It codes for CASSKTVENTEAFF.

The V and J genes are TRBV14 and TRBJ1-3; unclear D gene. Germline V CDR1 and CDR2: SGHDN, FVKESK. The CDR3 is 16 amino acids. The V gene lost 3 bases and the J gene lost 0 bases, with 12 bases spanning the gap. This CDR3 reads CASSQTRAASGNTIYF. DNA of the CDR3: TGTGCCAGCAGCCAGACTCGAGCTGCCTCTGGAAACACCATATATTTT.

V usage is TRBV19 and J usage is TRBJ2-2; 7 bases are a match to TRBD1. The length of the CDR3 is 16 residues. CDR1 is LNHDA and CDR2 is SQIVND in the germline V gene (reference sequence). After removal of 5 bases from V and 5 bases from J, the junction contained 11 bases not matched to a gene. CDR3 protein: CASSASGTVHTGELFF. In DNA form, the CDR3 reads TGTGCCAGTAGTGCCTCCGGGACAGTGCATACCGGGGAGCTGTTTTTT.

V and J are TRBV3-1 (or the pseudogene TRBV3-2) and TRBJ1-1, with D maybe TRBD1 (5 bases). Germline CDR1 is LGHDT and CDR2 is YNNKEL (reference sequence). The CDR3 totals 15 residues. Between the trimmed V and J ends, which lost 2 bases and 3 bases, there was a span of 13 bases. CDR3 residues: CASSQQGRGDTEAFF. The DNA of the CDR3 is TGTGCCAGCAGCCAACAGGGTCGTGGGGACACTGAAGCTTTCTTT.

This clone has only a few counts. The chain employs TRBV2 and TRBJ1-5, with D perhaps TRBD1 (5 bases). Germline loops: CDR1 SNHLY, CDR2 FYNNEI. Trimming removed 7 bases from V and 5 bases from J, with 12 bases in between. The CDR3 has 13 amino acids. CDR3 in DNA: TGTGCCAGCACTAACCGCAGGGATCAGCCCCAGCATTTT. Translated: CASTNRRDQPQHF.